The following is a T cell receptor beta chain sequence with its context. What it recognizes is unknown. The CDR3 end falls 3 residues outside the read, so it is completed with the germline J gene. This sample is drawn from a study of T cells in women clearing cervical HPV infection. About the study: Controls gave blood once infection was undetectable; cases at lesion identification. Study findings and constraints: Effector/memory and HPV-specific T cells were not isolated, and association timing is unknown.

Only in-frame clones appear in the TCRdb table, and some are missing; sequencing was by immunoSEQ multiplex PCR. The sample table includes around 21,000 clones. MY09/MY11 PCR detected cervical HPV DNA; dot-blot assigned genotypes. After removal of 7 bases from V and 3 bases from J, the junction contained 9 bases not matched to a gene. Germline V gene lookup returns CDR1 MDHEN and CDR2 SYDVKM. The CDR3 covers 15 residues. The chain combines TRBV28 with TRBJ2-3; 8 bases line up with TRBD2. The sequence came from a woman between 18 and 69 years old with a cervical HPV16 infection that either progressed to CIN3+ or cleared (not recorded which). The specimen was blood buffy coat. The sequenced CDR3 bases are TGTGCCAGCAACCAAGCGGGAGAGGTAACAGATACG. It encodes CASNQAGEVTDT. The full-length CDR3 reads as CASNQAGEVTDTQYF.